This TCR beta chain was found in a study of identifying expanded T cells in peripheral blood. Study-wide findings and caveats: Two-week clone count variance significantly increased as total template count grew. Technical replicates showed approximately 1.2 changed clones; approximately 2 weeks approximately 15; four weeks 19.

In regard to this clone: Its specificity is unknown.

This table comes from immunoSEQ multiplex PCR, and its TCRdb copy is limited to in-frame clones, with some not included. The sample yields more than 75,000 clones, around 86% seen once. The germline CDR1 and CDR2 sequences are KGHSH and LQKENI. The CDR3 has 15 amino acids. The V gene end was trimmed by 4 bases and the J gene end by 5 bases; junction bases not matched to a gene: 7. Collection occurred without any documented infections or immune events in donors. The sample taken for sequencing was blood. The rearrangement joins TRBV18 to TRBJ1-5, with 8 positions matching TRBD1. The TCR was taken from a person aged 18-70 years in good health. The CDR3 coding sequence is TGTGCCAGCTCACTAAGTGGACAGGGTTATCAGCCCCAGCATTTT. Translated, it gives CASSLSGQGYQPQHF. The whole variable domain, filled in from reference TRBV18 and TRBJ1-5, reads NAGVMQNPRHLVRRRGQEARLRCSPMKGHSHVYWYRQLPEEGLKFMVYLQKENIIDESGMPKERFSAEFPKEGPSILRIQQVVRGDSAAYFCASSLSGQGYQPQHFGDGTRLSIL.